This T cell receptor beta chain is from a study of cytomegalovirus exposure and HLA in healthy donors. PCR primers comprised 60 Vbeta and 13 Jbeta primers. TCRdb's copy holds only in-frame clones and misses some; the assay was immunoSEQ multiplex PCR. The table shows 95,000 to 100,000 clones, with about 80% occurring only once. Germline assignment: CDR1 MNHNS and CDR2 SASEGT. The CDR3 runs to 15 residues. V lost 8 bases and J lost 1; bases outside the gene matches: 10. Sequencing was performed on PBMCs. The chain couples TRBV6-1 to TRBJ2-5; TRBD2 matches at 7 bases. The receptor's source is a man in his forties or fifties in good health and CMV-seronegative. Here the CDR3 DNA reads TGTGCCAGCGGTTGGGAGGGATCGATCCAAGAGACCCAGTACTTC. Translating it yields CASGWEGSIQETQYF.